This T cell receptor beta chain was recorded in a study of cytomegalovirus exposure and HLA in healthy donors. V shed 2 bases and J shed 9 bases, with 20 bases lying between them. CDR3 length: 16 residues. Looked up from germline, CDR1 is LNHDA and CDR2 is SQIVND (reference sequence). Researchers ran the PCR with 60 Vbeta and 13 Jbeta primers. Sequencing used immunoSEQ multiplex PCR; TCRdb keeps in-frame clones, though not all of them. Of approximately 210,000 clones in the sample, nearly 80% are singletons; the top ten hold less than 2%. This chain links TRBV19 with TRBJ1-5; TRBD1 is a possible D gene (6 bases). The sequenced sample consisted of PBMCs. This clonotype was sampled from a male donor in good health and CMV-seronegative. CDR3 DNA: TGTGCCAGTAGTATATTAATATACAGGGTCTCGGGGCCCCAGCATTTT. It specifies CASSILIYRVSGPQHF. The entire variable domain, with the rest obtained from reference TRBV19 and TRBJ1-5, is as follows: DGGITQSPKYLFRKEGQNVTLSCEQNLNHDAMYWYRQDPGQGLRLIYYSQIVNDFQKGDIAEGYSVSREKKESFPLTVTSAQKNPTAFYLCASSILIYRVSGPQHFGDGTRLSIL.